The rows below give T cell receptor beta chains drawn from one sample of a study of blood T cells in healthy people across ages. A single record per CDR3 protein comes from TCRdb applying MiXCR to the 5' RACE reads. The repertoire holds about 1.4 million distinct CDR3 sequences, with approximately 59% as singletons. Sequenced input: blood. Receptors were obtained from a man aged 18 to 29 in good health. The CDR3 runs from the conserved cysteine through the conserved F or W. The order of the fields is D gene, clone size, J gene, V gene, CDR3 DNA, CDR3 protein. D genes are given only for firm matches. The size of a clone is reported for some rows only, either as once, few or many, or as a class for expanded clones.

>TRBD1|once|TRBJ2-5|TRBV2
TGTGCCAGCAGTGAACTACAGGGGCCAGGAGAGACCCAGTACTTC
CASSELQGPGETQYF
>NA|NA|TRBJ1-1|TRBV7-9
TGTGCCAGCAGCCCTGAGCCTCCGAACACTGAAGCTTTCTTT
CASSPEPPNTEAFF
>NA|once|TRBJ2-7|TRBV28
TGTGCCAGCAGTTTATTCTACTCTATCTACGAGCAGTACTTC
CASSLFYSIYEQYF
>NA|NA|TRBJ2-5|TRBV18
TGTGCCAGCTCACTCACAGGCAGGAGGGAAGAGACCCAGTACTTC
CASSLTGRREETQYF
>TRBD1|NA|TRBJ1-1|TRBV12-3/TRBV12-4
TGTGCCAGCAGTCCTCTGGGACAGACCATGAACACTGAAGCTTTCTTT
CASSPLGQTMNTEAFF
>NA|NA|TRBJ2-1|TRBV20-1
TGCAGTGCTAGTGCAGGGGACGGATACAATGAGCAGTTCTTC
CSASAGDGYNEQFF
>TRBD2|few|TRBJ2-7|TRBV4-1
TGCGCCAGCAGCCAAGATGGAGAGCGGGGACCCTCCTACGAGCAGTACTTC
CASSQDGERGPSYEQYF
>TRBD1|NA|TRBJ2-7|TRBV4-1
TGCCCCAGCAGCCAAGCCGGGACAGTGTACTACGAGCAGTACTTC
CPSSQAGTVYYEQYF
>TRBD2|NA|TRBJ2-7|TRBV5-1
TGCGCCAGCAGCTTGTCCTTAGCGGGGGCTCAGCACGAGCAGTACTTC
CASSLSLAGAQHEQYF
>TRBD2|NA|TRBJ2-1|TRBV12-3/TRBV12-4
TGTGCCAGCAGAGCGCCGAGACTAGCGGGAGTCGGGGGCAATGAGCAGTTCTTC
CASRAPRLAGVGGNEQFF
>NA|NA|TRBJ1-4|TRBV20-1
TGCAGTGCTACACGAGGACAGGAAAAACTGTTTTTT
CSATRGQEKLFF
>TRBD2|NA|TRBJ2-1|TRBV20-1
TGCAGTGCTAGAGTAGGCGGGGGGAGCTCCTACAATGAGCAGTTCTTC
CSARVGGGSSYNEQFF
>TRBD2|few|TRBJ2-5|TRBV20-1
TGCAGTGTTGCCGGGAGGGTGGGGGAGACCCAGTACTTC
CSVAGRVGETQYF
>NA|NA|TRBJ1-2|TRBV24-1
TGTGCCACCAGTGTGGGTGCGAACTATGGCTACACCTTC
CATSVGANYGYTF
>NA|once|TRBJ2-5|TRBV29-1
TGCAGCGTTGAGACGGGATCTACAAAGACCCAGTACTTC
CSVETGSTKTQYF
>NA|NA|TRBJ2-3|TRBV4-2
TGTGCCAGCAGCCAGGGGCAAGGCGGTGTCGATACGCAGTATTTT
CASSQGQGGVDTQYF
>TRBD1|NA|TRBJ2-7|TRBV30
TGTGCCTGGAGTGTTCCCCCCCCGGACAGGACCTACGAGCAGTACTTC
CAWSVPPPDRTYEQYF
>NA|NA|TRBJ2-7|TRBV10-1
TGCGCCAGCAGTGCCCTAGAAGGCTCCTACGAGCAGTACTTC
CASSALEGSYEQYF
>TRBD1|NA|TRBJ2-7|TRBV29-1
TGCAGCGCCGGGACAGCCAACTCCTGCGAGCAGTACTTC
CSAGTANSCEQYF
>TRBD2|NA|TRBJ2-1|TRBV20-1
TGCAGTGCTACCGGTTTGGGCGGGAGGGCCGGCTACAATGAGCAGTTCTTC
CSATGLGGRAGYNEQFF
>NA|NA|TRBJ2-3|TRBV12-3/TRBV12-4
TGTGCCAGCAACCGCCTGGAAACAGATACGCAGTATTTT
CASNRLETDTQYF
>NA|NA|TRBJ2-7|TRBV29-1
TGCAGCGCCTTGCTTGCAGGGAGCTTATTCTCCTACGAGCAGTACTTC
CSALLAGSLFSYEQYF
>TRBD1|NA|TRBJ1-5|TRBV6-5
TGTGCCACTAAGAGGACCGGACAGGCGGGTCAGCCCCAGCATTTT
CATKRTGQAGQPQHF
>NA|NA|TRBJ2-1|TRBV4-2
TGTGCCAGCAGCCAAGAAGAAGCTACTGAGCAGTTCTTC
CASSQEEATEQFF
>TRBD1|NA|TRBJ2-1|TRBV20-1
TGCAGTGCTAGAGACGACAGGGAGCACCGGTTTGGTGAGCAGTTCTTC
CSARDDREHRFGEQFF
>TRBD2|many|TRBJ2-3|TRBV3-1
TGTGCCAGCAGCCAAGAGTCTAGCGGGGACCCTAGCACAGATACGCAGTATTTT
CASSQESSGDPSTDTQYF
>NA|NA|TRBJ2-7|TRBV29-1
TGCAGCGTTGCGCAGGGGACACTCTACGAGCAGTACTTC
CSVAQGTLYEQYF